This T cell receptor beta chain came from a study of blood T cell repertoires in COVID-19. Across the whole study: Samples representing acute and convalescent COVID-19 were sourced from the United States, Italy and Spain.

The method was immunoSEQ multiplex PCR; TCRdb's version includes in-frame clones alone and lacks a portion of them. The sample includes approximately 100,000 clones, roughly 72% of them seen just once. The sequencing input was peripheral blood. The sequence derives from an elderly man with acute or convalescent COVID-19.

CDR3 sequence reads: CASSFRDRPTDTQYF. The CDR3 DNA reads TGTGCCAGCAGTTTCCGGGACAGGCCCACAGATACGCAGTATTTT. This chain connects TRBV28 to TRBJ2-3; 8 nucleotides line up with TRBD1. Germline-derived CDR1 and CDR2 are MDHEN and SYDVKM. The CDR3 is 15 amino acids. The junction had 4 bases not matched to a gene; V was cut back by 3 bases and J by 2 bases.